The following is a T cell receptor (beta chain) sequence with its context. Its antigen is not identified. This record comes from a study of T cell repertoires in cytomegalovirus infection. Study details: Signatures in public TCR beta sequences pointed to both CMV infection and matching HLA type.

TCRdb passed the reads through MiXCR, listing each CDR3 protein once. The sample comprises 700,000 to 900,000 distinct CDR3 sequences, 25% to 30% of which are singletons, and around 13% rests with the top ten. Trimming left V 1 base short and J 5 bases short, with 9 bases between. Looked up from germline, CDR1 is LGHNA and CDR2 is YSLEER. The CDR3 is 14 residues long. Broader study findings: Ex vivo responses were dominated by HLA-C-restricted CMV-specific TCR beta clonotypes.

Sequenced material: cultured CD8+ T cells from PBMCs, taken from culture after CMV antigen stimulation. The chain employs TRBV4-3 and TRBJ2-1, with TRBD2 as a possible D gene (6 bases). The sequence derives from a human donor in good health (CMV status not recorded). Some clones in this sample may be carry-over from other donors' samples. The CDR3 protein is CASSQALANNEQFF. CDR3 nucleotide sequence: TGCGCCAGCAGCCAAGCTCTAGCGAACAATGAGCAGTTCTTC.